The 24 T cell receptor beta chains given below trace back to one sample, sequenced in a study of CD8+ T cells in alopecia areata. The treatment denotes: oral pan-JAK inhibitor, 5-10 mg twice daily. Extracted from the samples, RNA was reverse transcribed into cDNA to serve as the sequencing template. The repertoire was sequenced with immunoSEQ multiplex PCR; TCRdb's copy has only in-frame clones and lacks some. The sample records about 140,000 clones, around 83% being singletons. The sequenced sample was CD8+ T cells sorted from blood, obtained at week 4, from a patient treated with tofacitinib. These receptors originate from a human donor with alopecia areata.

This rearrangement joins TRBV29-1 to TRBJ2-7; D may match TRBD1 or TRBD2 (5 bases each). The germline V gene encodes CDR1 SQVTM and CDR2 ANQGSEA. The CDR3 sequence is 12 residues long. Deletions cut 3 bases from V and 6 bases from J, with 12 bases between. CDR3 bases: TGCAGCGTTGAGGGGACGGCCCTCGAGCAGTACTTC. Translating it yields CSVEGTALEQYF.

About this clone itself: Mismatch with germline at one junction end may stem from a read error. The chain recombines TRBV29-1 with TRBJ2-1, with TRBD2 matching 8 bases. The CDR3 totals 16 residues. Germline values: CDR1 SQVTM, CDR2 ANQGSEA. CDR3 sequence (DNA): TGCAGCATTGAGAGCGGGAGCTTTGGCTCCTACAATGAGCAGTTCTTC. Translation: CSIESGSFGSYNEQFF.

In nucleotides, the CDR3 is TGCGCCAGCAGCTTGGCTCAGGCATCTGGAAACACCATATATTTT. It encodes CASSLAQASGNTIYF. The chain combines TRBV5-1 with TRBJ1-3; D is undetermined. The CDR3 is 15 residues long. V lost 0 bases to trimming and J lost 1 base, with 8 bases between them. Looked up from germline, CDR1 is SGHRS and CDR2 is YFSETQ. Based on the CDR3 plus reference TRBV5-1 and TRBJ1-3, the full variable domain is KAGVTQTPRYLIKTRGQQVTLSCSPISGHRSVSWYQQTPGQGLQFLFEYFSETQRNKGNFPGRFSGRQFSNSRSEMNVSTLELGDSALYLCASSLAQASGNTIYFGEGSWLTVV.

This clone was found a few times. The rearrangement uses TRBV4-1 and TRBJ2-7; D gene uncertain. Germline V gene data show CDR1 as MGHRA and CDR2 as YSYEKL. The CDR3 consists of 12 residues. V was trimmed by 0 bases and J by 2 bases, leaving 2 bases between them. The CDR3 protein is CASSQDPYEQYF. In nucleotides, the CDR3 is TGCGCCAGCAGCCAAGACCCCTACGAGCAGTACTTC.

V usage is TRBV9 and J usage is TRBJ2-1, with 8 bases that match TRBD2. The germline V gene encodes CDR1 SGDLS and CDR2 YYNGEE. V trimming: 3 bases; J trimming: 0 bases; junction bases outside the gene matches: 8. The CDR3 is made up of 17 amino acids. CDR3 DNA sequence: TGTGCCAGCAGCGACCCCTTTAGCGGGGTCTCCTACAATGAGCAGTTCTTC. Translated: CASSDPFSGVSYNEQFF.

This chain uses TRBV29-1 with TRBJ2-6; D uncertain. Per germline, CDR1 SQVTM and CDR2 ANQGSEA. The V gene lost 0 bases and the J gene lost 3 bases, with 9 bases spanning the gap. This CDR3 comprises 15 residues. CDR3 in DNA: TGCAGCGTTGAAGACAGGATCAGTGGGGCCAACGTCCTGACTTTC. This gives the protein CSVEDRISGANVLTF.

The chain uses TRBV29-1 and TRBJ1-5, with D perhaps TRBD1 (5 bases). Germline assignment: CDR1 SQVTM and CDR2 ANQGSEA. Trimming removed 5 bases at V and 4 bases at J, with 9 bases between. The CDR3 has 12 residues. The CDR3 here is CSVLEGNQPQHF. The CDR3 region has the DNA TGCAGCGTTTTGGAGGGGAATCAGCCCCAGCATTTT.

The gene calls are TRBV29-1 and TRBJ2-7; D is ambiguous. The CDR3 runs 13 residues. Trimming took off 1 base at V and 2 bases at J, with 9 bases between the two ends. Germline CDR1 reads SQVTM; CDR2 reads ANQGSEA. CDR3 amino acids: CSVEGQSPYEQYF. The CDR3 coding sequence is TGCAGCGTTGAAGGACAAAGCCCCTACGAGCAGTACTTC.

This clone appeared once. This sequence joins TRBV5-1 and TRBJ2-5; 9 bases map to TRBD1. Germline V gene sequence: CDR1 SGHRS, CDR2 YFSETQ. Trimming removed 4 bases from V and 4 bases from J; junction bases left unmatched: 5. The CDR3 loop spans 14 amino acids. In DNA, the CDR3 is TGCGCCAGCAGCAGCGGGACAGGGATAGAGACCCAGTACTTC. Encoded protein: CASSSGTGIETQYF.

The chain joins TRBV5-4 to TRBJ2-7; 8 bases line up with TRBD1. In germline, CDR1 is SGHNT, CDR2 YYREEE (reference sequence). This CDR3 has 14 residues. J was trimmed by 5 bases and V by 3 bases; bases with no gene match: 7. DNA for the CDR3: TGTGCCAGCAGCTATTCGGACAGGGTTAACGAGCAGTACTTC. Protein product: CASSYSDRVNEQYF. Together with reference TRBV5-4 and TRBJ2-7, the CDR3 gives the full variable domain: ETGVTQSPTHLIKTRGQQVTLRCSSQSGHNTVSWYQQALGQGPQFIFQYYREEENGRGNFPPRFSGLQFPNYSSELNVNALELDDSALYLCASSYSDRVNEQYFGPGTRLTVT.

The table lists this clone with a count of one. The chain combines TRBV7-2 with TRBJ2-2; 8 nucleotides line up with TRBD1. Germline CDR1 reads SGHTA; CDR2 reads FQGNSA. J was trimmed by 1 base and V by 1 base; bases with no gene match: 11. CDR3 length: 19 amino acids. The CDR3 DNA reads as TGTGCCAGCAGCTTAGGATCAGGGGGCGCGGGATTGAACACCGGGGAGCTGTTTTTT. Its protein product is CASSLGSGGAGLNTGELFF.

V and J are TRBV23-1 and TRBJ2-2; 9 nucleotides align to TRBD1. TRBV23-1 is known as an ORF, though its function is uncertain. There are 17 residues in the CDR3. V lost 1 base, J lost 0 bases, and 3 bases stayed unmatched. CDR3 bases: TGCGCCAGCAGTCAATGGGGGGACAGGGCGAACACCGGGGAGCTGTTTTTT. Translation gives CASSQWGDRANTGELFF.

The rearrangement joins TRBV19 to TRBJ2-7; D may be TRBD1 (6 bases). Germline CDR1 LNHDA, CDR2 SQIVND (reference sequence). Trimming shortened V by 3 bases and J by 2 bases, and 8 bases separated the two germline ends. This CDR3 is built from 13 residues. The CDR3 sequence: CASSMTGTYEQYF. CDR3 DNA: TGTGCCAGTAGTATGACAGGAACCTACGAGCAGTACTTC.

This sequence joins TRBV6-5 and TRBJ1-1, with D possibly being TRBD1 (5 bases). This CDR3 contains 15 residues. The germline V gene encodes CDR1 MNHEY and CDR2 SVGAGI. Trimming left V 4 bases short and J 1 base short, with 13 bases between. The CDR3 reads CASSFTTEPNTEAFF. The CDR3 DNA follows: TGTGCCAGCAGTTTTACGACAGAACCGAACACTGAAGCTTTCTTT.

The gene calls are TRBV5-1 and TRBJ1-5, with D maybe TRBD1 (5 bases). CDR3 length equals 15 residues. Trimming took 4 bases from V and 5 from J, leaving 16 bases between them. The V gene's germline CDR1 is SGHRS and CDR2 YFSETQ. CDR3 sequence reads: CASSNGTEGDQPQHF. Written as DNA, the CDR3 is TGCGCCAGCAGCAACGGGACCGAAGGCGATCAGCCCCAGCATTTT.

CDR3 amino acids: CASSERLAGTYEQYF. In DNA form, the CDR3 reads TGTGCCAGCAGCGAACGACTAGCGGGGACCTACGAGCAGTACTTC. The chain employs TRBV14 and TRBJ2-7, with 11 bases identical to TRBD2. This CDR3 is built from 15 residues. In germline, CDR1 is SGHDN, CDR2 FVKESK. V dropped 5 bases and J dropped 2; count of bases not matched to a gene: 5.

The chain links TRBV27 to TRBJ2-7; TRBD1 matches 8 bases. CDR3 length equals 15 residues. Per germline, CDR1 MNHEY and CDR2 SMNVEV (reference sequence). Trimming at V came to 6 bases and at J to 6 bases, leaving 13 bases not matched to a gene. CDR3 protein: CASRREPGQVAEQYF. Written as DNA, the CDR3 is TGTGCCAGCAGGAGAGAACCGGGACAGGTCGCCGAGCAGTACTTC.

V gene TRBV29-1 combines with J gene TRBJ2-1; 9 positions match TRBD2. The CDR3 has 13 amino acids. Germline assignment: CDR1 SQVTM and CDR2 ANQGSEA. The V and J ends lost 5 bases and 4 bases, in that order; junction bases with no gene match: 3. This CDR3 is CSVHLAGYNEQFF. The CDR3, as DNA: TGCAGCGTTCACCTAGCGGGGTACAATGAGCAGTTCTTC.

V gene TRBV29-1 combines with J gene TRBJ2-7, with 9 nucleotides matching TRBD1. This CDR3 is 13 amino acids long. Trimming took 5 bases from V and 7 from J; bases not matched to a gene: 9. CDR1 and CDR2 from the germline V gene are SQVTM and ANQGSEA. The CDR3 sequence is CSVHHPGQGEQYF. DNA for the CDR3: TGCAGCGTTCACCATCCGGGACAGGGAGAGCAGTACTTC.

This sequence joins TRBV12-5 and TRBJ2-2; D remains ambiguous. The germline gives CDR1 LGHNT, CDR2 FRNRAP. The ends were cut back, 2 bases at V and 2 bases at J, with 12 bases in the middle. The CDR3 is made up of 16 amino acids. The CDR3 DNA is TGTGCTAGTGGTTTGACCCTCGACTTAAACACCGGGGAGCTGTTTTTT. Amino acid sequence: CASGLTLDLNTGELFF.

This clone was seen a handful of times. The chain combines TRBV7-9 with TRBJ2-1; D uncertain. Germline CDR1 SEHNR, CDR2 FQNEAQ (reference sequence). V was shortened by 6 bases and J by 6 bases, with 6 bases between the two germline ends. This CDR3 has 11 residues. The CDR3 here is CASSSTNEQFF. The CDR3 nucleotides read TGTGCCAGCAGTTCAACCAATGAGCAGTTCTTC.

This clone has only one observation. The chain couples TRBV6-4 to TRBJ2-1; the match to TRBD2 covers 8 bases. This CDR3 has 18 residues. Germline V CDR1 and CDR2: MRHNA, SNTAGT. V lost 0 bases and J lost 7; bases outside the gene matches: 14. As DNA, the CDR3 is TGTGCCAGCAGTGACTCATGGAATCCGGGGGGGTCCGGGAATGAGCAGTTCTTC. It encodes CASSDSWNPGGSGNEQFF.

The chain carries TRBV7-8 and TRBJ2-1, with TRBD1 identical over 9 bases. V was pared by 7 bases and J by 3 bases, with 7 bases of the junction left unmatched. Germline V lookup: CDR1 SGHVS, CDR2 FQNEAQ. The CDR3 is made up of 15 amino acids. The CDR3 DNA reads TGTGCCAGCACCCAGGGACAGGGAGGCTACAATGAGCAGTTCTTC. It specifies CASTQGQGGYNEQFF.

This clone occurred once. The rearrangement joins TRBV19 to TRBJ2-7, with D perhaps TRBD2 (7 bases). The CDR3 is 13 residues long. The ends were cut back, 6 bases at V and 4 bases at J, with 13 bases in the middle. Germline lookup yields CDR1 LNHDA and CDR2 SQIVND (reference sequence). Here the CDR3 reads CASSRGAGYEQYF. The CDR3 DNA reads as TGTGCCAGTAGCCGGGGGGCTGGGTACGAGCAGTACTTC.